The next 20 T cell receptor beta chains were all read from a single sample in a study of cytomegalovirus exposure and HLA in healthy donors. This PCR relied on a set of 60 Vbeta primers and 13 Jbeta primers. The protocol was immunoSEQ multiplex PCR, while the TCRdb copy is restricted to in-frame clones and leaves out a portion. The listing records tens of thousands of clones. Sample: PBMCs. The receptors originated from a woman in her 40s in good health and CMV-seropositive.

This chain links TRBV5-6 with TRBJ2-5, with D perhaps matching TRBD2 (6 bases). Germline loops: CDR1 SGHDT, CDR2 YYEEEE. The CDR3 is made up of 15 amino acids. V gave up 1 base and J gave up 4 bases, with 14 bases separating them. In DNA form, the CDR3 reads TGTGCCAGCAGCTTGCCGAAAAAGGAGGGAGAGACCCAGTACTTC. It translates to CASSLPKKEGETQYF.

The chain recombines TRBV30 with TRBJ2-1; 7 bases are a match to TRBD1. The CDR3 contains 12 residues. The V segment lost 1 base and the J segment 8 bases; nucleotides outside the gene matches: 2. Germline lookup yields CDR1 GTSNPN and CDR2 SVGIG (reference sequence). CDR3 protein: CAWSGQGYEQFF. The CDR3 region has the DNA TGTGCCTGGAGTGGACAGGGCTATGAGCAGTTCTTC.

The chain links TRBV19 to TRBJ2-4; 10 positions agree with TRBD1. J gave up 6 bases and V 4 bases, and 3 bases lay outside the gene matches. CDR1 LNHDA and CDR2 SQIVND come from the germline V gene (reference sequence). The CDR3 consists of 14 residues. CDR3 in amino acids: CASSRGQGTNIQYF. CDR3 nucleotides: TGTGCCAGTAGTAGGGGACAGGGGACAAACATTCAGTACTTC.

The rearrangement uses TRBV5-8 and TRBJ2-1; 13 bases agree with TRBD2. CDR1 and CDR2 (germline): SGHTS, YDEGEE. V lost 5 bases, J lost 13 bases, and 15 bases stayed unmatched. The CDR3 is made up of 16 amino acids. The CDR3 loop is CASSRRGTSGDRQQFF. The CDR3 DNA reads as TGTGCCAGCAGTCGACGAGGGACTAGCGGGGATCGTCAACAGTTCTTC.

The chain employs TRBV19 and TRBJ1-2; D call uncertain. This CDR3 contains 14 residues. Germline values: CDR1 LNHDA, CDR2 SQIVND (reference sequence). The V gene lost 1 base and the J gene lost 4 bases, with 10 bases spanning the gap. CDR3 nucleotide sequence: TGTGCCAGTAGTATAGTTCAGGCCTCCTATGGCTACACCTTC. Encoded protein: CASSIVQASYGYTF.

This chain joins TRBV2 and TRBJ1-2, with D maybe TRBD1 (6 bases). Per the germline V gene, CDR1 is SNHLY and CDR2 is FYNNEI. The V end lost 6 bases, the J end lost 4 bases, and 24 bases lay between the germline ends. CDR3 length: 17 residues. The CDR3 loop reads CASSAIRQVARVYGYTF. CDR3 sequence (DNA): TGTGCCAGCAGCGCTATTCGACAGGTCGCTCGGGTCTATGGCTACACCTTC. The whole variable domain, remainder taken from reference TRBV2 and TRBJ1-2, is EPEVTQTPSHQVTQMGQEVILRCVPISNHLYFYWYRQILGQKVEFLVSFYNNEISEKSEIFDDQFSVERPDGSNFTLKIRSTKLEDSAMYFCASSAIRQVARVYGYTFGSGTRLTVV.

The V call is TRBV19, the J call TRBJ2-7, with TRBD1 matching over 8 bases. CDR1 is LNHDA, CDR2 SQIVND, per germline (reference sequence). The CDR3 is 13 residues long. Unmatched junction bases numbered 6, after V lost 7 bases and J lost 4 bases. The CDR3 sequence is CASTATGAYEQYF. CDR3 sequence (DNA): TGTGCCAGTACCGCGACAGGGGCGTACGAGCAGTACTTC.

This sequence joins TRBV6-6 and TRBJ2-5, with D maybe TRBD1 (6 bases). Germline CDR1 and CDR2: MNHNY and SVGAGI (reference sequence). Deletions cut 6 bases from V and 4 bases from J, with 15 bases between. The CDR3 is 14 residues long. CDR3 in amino acids: CASSPTGRGETQYF. The CDR3 coding sequence is TGTGCCAGCAGCCCTACAGGGCGAGGAGAGACCCAGTACTTC.

The chain has TRBV5-1 and TRBJ2-1, with D perhaps matching TRBD1 (6 bases). Germline V gives CDR1 SGHRS, CDR2 YFSETQ. Between the trimmed V and J ends, which lost 0 bases and 7 bases, there was a span of 8 bases. This CDR3 is built from 13 residues. CDR3 in DNA: TGCGCCAGCAGCTTGGGTAGGGGGAATGAGCAGTTCTTC. It translates to CASSLGRGNEQFF.

J is TRBJ1-6 and V is TRBV2; D uncertain. The CDR3 loop spans 14 amino acids. Germline V gene sequence: CDR1 SNHLY, CDR2 FYNNEI. V was shortened by 6 bases and J by 9 bases, with 15 bases between the two germline ends. The CDR3 loop reads CASSPEGRASPLHF. As DNA, the CDR3 is TGTGCCAGCAGCCCAGAGGGCCGGGCTTCACCCCTCCACTTT.

This chain uses TRBV7-2 with TRBJ2-5; 8 positions match TRBD1. This CDR3 comprises 14 residues. Germline lookup yields CDR1 SGHTA and CDR2 FQGNSA. Trimming at V came to 4 bases and at J to 5 bases, leaving 6 bases not matched to a gene. The DNA of the CDR3 is TGTGCCAGCAGCTCCAACAGGGGGAAGGAGACCCAGTACTTC. Protein: CASSSNRGKETQYF. Based on the CDR3 plus reference TRBV7-2 and TRBJ2-5, the full variable domain is GAGVSQSPSNKVTEKGKDVELRCDPISGHTALYWYRQSLGQGLEFLIYFQGNSAPDKSGLPSDRFSAERTGGSVSTLTIQRTQQEDSAVYLCASSSNRGKETQYFGPGTRLLVL.

This chain links TRBV14 with TRBJ2-7, with D perhaps matching TRBD2 (5 bases). The CDR3 has 13 residues. Looked up from germline, CDR1 is SGHDN and CDR2 is FVKESK. Trimming pared 4 bases from V and 2 bases from J, leaving 9 bases between. CDR3 amino acids: CASSRQTTYEQYF. CDR3 DNA sequence: TGTGCCAGCAGCCGGCAGACTACCTACGAGCAGTACTTC. Full variable domain (missing parts from reference TRBV14 and TRBJ2-7): EAGVTQFPSHSVIEKGQTVTLRCDPISGHDNLYWYRRVMGKEIKFLLHFVKESKQDESGMPNNRFLAERTGGTYSTLKVQPAELEDSGVYFCASSRQTTYEQYFGPGTRLTVT.

The chain uses TRBV7-9 and TRBJ1-5; 8 positions agree with TRBD1. Germline CDR1 and CDR2: SEHNR and FQNEAQ (reference sequence). The trim removed 5 bases at V and 3 bases at J, leaving 9 bases unmatched. The CDR3 consists of 16 residues. CDR3 sequence: CASSRYTDRDNQPQHF. The CDR3 DNA sequence: TGTGCCAGCAGCCGATATACGGACAGGGACAATCAGCCCCAGCATTTT.

The chain couples TRBV6-1 to TRBJ2-7; TRBD2 aligns across 8 bases. Germline V gives CDR1 MNHNS, CDR2 SASEGT. There are 16 residues in the CDR3. The J segment lost 0 bases and the V segment lost 4 bases, leaving 8 bases of the junction unmatched. The CDR3 sequence is CASSVMLAGTSYEQYF. CDR3 nucleotides: TGTGCCAGCAGTGTGATGCTAGCGGGTACCTCCTACGAGCAGTACTTC.

The CDR3 sequence: CASSLLYSRYTEAFF. CDR3 DNA: TGTGCCAGCAGTTTATTATACTCTAGGTACACTGAAGCTTTCTTT. This sequence joins TRBV27 and TRBJ1-1; D is uncertain. The V and J ends lost 1 base and 3 bases respectively, with 12 bases between them. The CDR3 runs to 15 residues. Germline V gene lookup returns CDR1 MNHEY and CDR2 SMNVEV (reference sequence).

The chain links TRBV28 to TRBJ1-2; D perhaps matches TRBD1 (5 bases). The CDR3 length is 14 residues. Germline-derived CDR1 and CDR2 are MDHEN and SYDVKM. V lost 6 bases and J 4 bases, leaving 15 bases between the germline ends. DNA for the CDR3: TGTGCCAGCAGCCGCGACAAAGGGGCCTATGGCTACACCTTC. Its protein is CASSRDKGAYGYTF.

The V call is TRBV10-3, the J call TRBJ2-3, with TRBD1 matching over 8 bases. The CDR3 is 16 amino acids. The V and J ends lost 2 bases and 4 bases, in that order; junction bases with no gene match: 8. CDR1 is ENHRY and CDR2 is SYGVKD in the germline V gene. In nucleotides, the CDR3 is TGTGCCATCAGTGAGAGGGCAGGGGGCGCATCAGATACGCAGTATTTT. It codes for CAISERAGGASDTQYF.

The chain couples TRBV5-8 to TRBJ2-1, with D possibly TRBD2 on 5 matching bases. The CDR3 spans 15 residues. Germline loops: CDR1 SGHTS, CDR2 YDEGEE. V was pared by 0 bases and J by 2 bases, with 9 bases between. Here the CDR3 reads CASSLDPGTYNEQFF. CDR3 DNA: TGTGCCAGCAGCTTGGACCCGGGAACCTACAATGAGCAGTTCTTC.

V is TRBV28 and J is TRBJ2-2; the match to TRBD1 covers 7 bases. The J segment lost 6 bases and the V segment lost 5 bases, leaving 3 bases of the junction unmatched. Germline CDR1 and CDR2: MDHEN and SYDVKM. CDR3 length: 13 residues. CDR3 loop: CASSQQGPGELFF. Here the CDR3 DNA reads TGTGCCAGCAGTCAACAGGGGCCCGGGGAGCTGTTTTTT.

The chain joins TRBV11-3 to TRBJ2-3; D call uncertain. The V end was cut by 5 bases, the J end by 4 bases, with 13 bases between. CDR3 length: 14 residues. Per the germline V gene, CDR1 is SGHNT and CDR2 is YENEEA. CDR3 coding DNA: TGTGCCAGCAGCCTCGTAGCTAATGCAGATACGCAGTATTTT. It yields the protein CASSLVANADTQYF.